What follows are 16 T cell receptor beta chains derived from one specimen sequenced in a study of CD4 T cells in relation to SARS-CoV-2 and coronaviruses. These receptors' targets are unknown. Before the COVID-19 pandemic, during about 2011-2019, CD4+ T cells were taken from unexposed donors. The cells were cultured for about ten days before CD4+ T cells were isolated. Assay: immunoSEQ multiplex PCR; the TCRdb copy retains only in-frame clones and omits some. In the table there are 15,000 or so clones, approximately 81% of which are singletons. Material: CD4+ T cells from PBMCs, cultured in vitro. The source of these receptors is a human donor in good health.

The chain links TRBV6-5 to TRBJ2-6; D may correspond to TRBD1 or TRBD2 (5 bases each). The CDR3 consists of 15 residues. V was cut by 6 bases and J by 0 bases, with 9 bases left in between. Germline V gene lookup returns CDR1 MNHEY and CDR2 SVGAGI. CDR3: CASRPGTSGANVLTF. CDR3 in DNA: TGTGCCAGCAGGCCGGGGACCTCTGGGGCCAACGTCCTGACTTTC.

The rearrangement links TRBV2 to TRBJ1-1; D is unclear. Germline lookup yields CDR1 SNHLY and CDR2 FYNNEI. V shed 4 bases and J shed 11 bases, with 11 bases lying between them. The CDR3 contains 11 residues. CDR3 residues: CASSVGSRAFF. The CDR3 nucleotides are TGTGCCAGCAGTGTTGGAAGTAGGGCTTTCTTT.

The gene calls are TRBV3-1 (or the pseudogene TRBV3-2) and TRBJ2-1, with D perhaps TRBD2 (5 bases). Trimming took off 1 base at V and 9 bases at J, with 10 bases between the two ends. Per the germline V gene, CDR1 is LGHDT and CDR2 is YNNKEL (reference sequence). The CDR3 loop spans 13 amino acids. The DNA for the CDR3 is TGTGCCAGCAGCCAAGTGGAACGGGGTGAGCAGTTCTTC. As protein: CASSQVERGEQFF.

The rearrangement uses TRBV18 and TRBJ2-3; 14 bases align to TRBD2. CDR1 and CDR2 from the germline V gene are KGHSH and LQKENI. The CDR3 runs to 18 residues. V was clipped by 4 bases and J by 0 bases; unmatched bases: 6. CDR3 DNA: TGTGCCAGCTCACGGAGGGGACTAGCGGGGGAAAGCACAGATACGCAGTATTTT. As protein: CASSRRGLAGESTDTQYF.

V is TRBV7-2 and J is TRBJ2-3; 7 positions match TRBD1. In germline, CDR1 is SGHTA, CDR2 FQGNSA. The ends lost 0 bases at V and 1 base at J; junction bases unmatched: 7. The length of the CDR3 is 17 residues. The CDR3 DNA reads TGTGCCAGCAGCTTAGCGTCGAACAGGGGAGGCACAGATACGCAGTATTTT. It codes for CASSLASNRGGTDTQYF.

This chain joins TRBV5-1 and TRBJ1-1; D is unresolved. The CDR3 extends over 14 amino acids. Germline V gene lookup returns CDR1 SGHRS and CDR2 YFSETQ. V lost 3 bases, J lost 2 bases, and 11 bases lay in between. The CDR3 region is CASSWTGSNTEAFF. As DNA, the CDR3 is TGCGCCAGCAGCTGGACCGGGAGCAACACTGAAGCTTTCTTT.

The chain is built from TRBV3-1 (or the pseudogene TRBV3-2) and TRBJ2-2, with D perhaps TRBD2 (5 bases). The CDR3 covers 14 residues. Germline CDR1 reads LGHDT; CDR2 reads YNNKEL (reference sequence). Trimming removed 4 bases from V and 2 bases from J, with 8 bases in between. DNA of the CDR3: TGTGCCAGCAGCCTACGACTAAACACCGGGGAGCTGTTTTTT. Protein product: CASSLRLNTGELFF.

In its sample, this clone was seen once. J is TRBJ2-3 and V is TRBV28; 12 bases are shared with TRBD1. This CDR3 is built from 15 residues. CDR1 MDHEN and CDR2 SYDVKM come from the germline V gene. V trimming: 5 bases; J trimming: 6 bases; junction bases outside the gene matches: 6. CDR3 sequence (DNA): TGTGCCAGCAGTCCGCCGGGACAGGGGGCGGATACGCAGTATTTT. Translating gives CASSPPGQGADTQYF.

This clone was detected only a few times. The chain employs TRBV29-1 and TRBJ2-7, with 9 nucleotides matching TRBD1. Germline V gene data show CDR1 as SQVTM and CDR2 as ANQGSEA. The trim removed 5 bases at V and 3 bases at J, leaving 20 bases unmatched. The CDR3 has 18 residues. The CDR3 protein is CSVRIRDRAGPGNYEQYF. CDR3 DNA: TGCAGCGTTCGAATACGGGACAGGGCTGGCCCGGGGAACTACGAGCAGTACTTC.

V is TRBV9 and J is TRBJ2-3; D unclear. Trimming removed 5 bases at V and 1 base at J, with 8 bases between. The CDR3 covers 13 residues. Germline lookup yields CDR1 SGDLS and CDR2 YYNGEE. The CDR3 region has the DNA TGTGCCAGCAGTGTGCTAGGCACAGATACGCAGTATTTT. It yields the protein CASSVLGTDTQYF.

This sequence joins TRBV7-9 and TRBJ1-4; 12 bases align to TRBD1. The CDR3 totals 15 residues. V lost 5 bases and J lost 8; bases outside the gene matches: 6. CDR1 SEHNR and CDR2 FQNEAQ come from the germline V gene (reference sequence). In DNA form, the CDR3 reads TGTGCCAGCAGCGAGGGACAGGGGGCCGGGGAAAAACTGTTTTTT. Its protein is CASSEGQGAGEKLFF. Combining the CDR3 with reference TRBV7-9 and TRBJ1-4 gives the whole variable domain DTGVSQNPRHKITKRGQNVTFRCDPISEHNRLYWYRQTLGQGPEFLTYFQNEAQLEKSRLLSDRFSAERPKGSFSTLEIQRTEQGDSAMYLCASSEGQGAGEKLFFGSGTQLSVL.

V usage is TRBV5-1 and J usage is TRBJ2-5; 7 nucleotides agree with TRBD2. Per germline, CDR1 SGHRS and CDR2 YFSETQ. V shed 0 bases and J 4 bases; nucleotides not matched to a gene: 3. This CDR3 is 14 amino acids long. CDR3 protein: CASSLEGRGETQYF. CDR3 coding DNA: TGCGCCAGCAGCTTGGAGGGGAGGGGAGAGACCCAGTACTTC.

The rearrangement links TRBV7-2 to TRBJ2-3, with D tentatively TRBD1 or TRBD2 (5 bases each). Germline values: CDR1 SGHTA, CDR2 FQGNSA. Trimming took off 4 bases at V and 4 bases at J, with 21 bases between the two ends. This CDR3 is 17 amino acids long. DNA for the CDR3: TGTGCCAGCAGCTCCCCGGGCGGAGCGTGGGACCCAGATACGCAGTATTTT. Translating it yields CASSSPGGAWDPDTQYF.

This chain connects TRBV7-7 to TRBJ2-1; no firm D call. V dropped 1 base and J dropped 8 bases, with 9 bases sitting between them. The CDR3 totals 13 residues. CDR1 and CDR2 from the germline V gene are SSHAT and FNYEAQ (reference sequence). CDR3 sequence: CASSLGIEDEQFF. DNA of the CDR3: TGTGCCAGCAGCTTAGGAATCGAGGATGAGCAGTTCTTC.

This clone was counted between two and nine times. J is TRBJ2-7 and V is TRBV2; 7 positions match TRBD1. CDR1 is SNHLY, CDR2 FYNNEI, per germline. The junction had 8 bases not matched to a gene; V was cut back by 5 bases and J by 4 bases. This CDR3 has 14 residues. DNA of the CDR3: TGTGCCAGCAGTCCCGGGACAGACATTTACGAGCAGTACTTC. Its translation: CASSPGTDIYEQYF.

The chain joins TRBV6-2 or TRBV6-3 to TRBJ2-1; 8 nucleotides align to TRBD2. Germline trimming cut 1 base from V and 4 bases from J; bases unmatched to any gene: 6. The CDR3 has 16 residues. Per germline, CDR1 MNHEY and CDR2 SVGEGT. In DNA, the CDR3 is TGTGCCAGCAGTTACTGGCTAGCGGGCGGATACAATGAGCAGTTCTTC. It translates to CASSYWLAGGYNEQFF.